This T cell receptor beta chain was identified in a study of T cells after yellow fever vaccination. Turning to the study itself: It was SMART-Seq v4 Ultra Low Input that prepared the fractions with low cell numbers. Study-level findings and limits: Abundant contaminating clonotypes from the bulk population could appear in FACS-sorted repertoires. Weaker overall was a secondary response that nonetheless peaked faster, on day 5 versus 15.

MiXCR, applied by TCRdb to the 5' RACE reads, yields one record per CDR3 protein. The sample holds nearly 300,000 distinct CDR3 sequences, under 9% seen once. This clonotype was seen ten or more times. Its antigen remains unknown. Trimming shortened V by 6 bases and J by 9 bases, and 15 bases separated the two germline ends. The CDR3 consists of 13 residues. Sequenced material: CD4+ T cells sorted from PBMCs, taken 5 days after the yellow fever booster vaccination. The source is a man aged 18 to 29 who received the YFV17D yellow fever vaccine. The chain is built from TRBV12-3 or TRBV12-4 and TRBJ1-5; D is perhaps TRBD1 (5 bases). The CDR3 coding sequence is TGTGCCAGCAGCGACAGTCCCCCAGGGCCCCAGCATTTT. It specifies CASSDSPPGPQHF.